The clone carrying this TCR beta chain was found a few times. The antigen remains unidentified. The record originates from a study of T-cell reconstitution after alpha-beta-depleted transplantation in children. Unique molecular identifiers were used in preparing the TCRbeta library. Using its own MiXCR run on the PCR reads, TCRdb lists one record per CDR3 protein. The sample lists 670,000 or so distinct CDR3 sequences, around 13% occurring once. Whole-study results and caveats: Reports say that about two months after transplant, the alpha-beta T cells came out of several hundred graft clones that had expanded.

This CDR3 is 17 amino acids long. The V end lost 3 bases, the J end lost 4 bases, and 19 bases lay between the germline ends. Sequences were derived from PBMCs, sampled before TCRalphabeta/CD19-depleted stem cell transplant. V usage is TRBV12-3 or TRBV12-4 and J usage is TRBJ2-1, with a possible D match to TRBD2 (6 bases). The clonotype comes from a girl aged 2-10 years with congenital amegakaryocytic thrombocytopenia, due to receive a stem cell transplant. The CDR3 reads CASSLAAVGGAYNEQFF. CDR3 nucleotides: TGTGCCAGCAGTTTGGCCGCAGTCGGGGGAGCGTACAATGAGCAGTTCTTC.